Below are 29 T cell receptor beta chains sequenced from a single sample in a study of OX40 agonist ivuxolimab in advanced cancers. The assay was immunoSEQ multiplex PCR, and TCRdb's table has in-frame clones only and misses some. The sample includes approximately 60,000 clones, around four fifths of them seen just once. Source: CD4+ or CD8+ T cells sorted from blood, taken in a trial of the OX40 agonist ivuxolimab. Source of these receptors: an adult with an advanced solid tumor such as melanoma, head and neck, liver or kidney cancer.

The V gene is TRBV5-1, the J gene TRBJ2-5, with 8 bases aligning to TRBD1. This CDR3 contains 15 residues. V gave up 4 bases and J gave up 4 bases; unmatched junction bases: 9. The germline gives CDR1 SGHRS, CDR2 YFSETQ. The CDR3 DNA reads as TGCGCCAGCAGCACCGGACAGGGCGTTGGAGAGACCCAGTACTTC. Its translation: CASSTGQGVGETQYF.

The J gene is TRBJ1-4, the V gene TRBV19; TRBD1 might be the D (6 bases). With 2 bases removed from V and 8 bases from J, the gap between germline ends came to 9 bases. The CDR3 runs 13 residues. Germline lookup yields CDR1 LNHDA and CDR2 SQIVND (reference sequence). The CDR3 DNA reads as TGTGCCAGTAGTATATTGGGGGCAGAAAAACTGTTTTTT. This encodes CASSILGAEKLFF.

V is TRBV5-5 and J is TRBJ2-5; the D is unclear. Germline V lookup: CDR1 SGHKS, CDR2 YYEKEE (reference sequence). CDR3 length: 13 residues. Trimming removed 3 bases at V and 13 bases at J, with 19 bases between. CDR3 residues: CASSSDVKGFWYF. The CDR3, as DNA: TGTGCCAGCAGCTCCGACGTGAAGGGTTTCTGGTACTTC.

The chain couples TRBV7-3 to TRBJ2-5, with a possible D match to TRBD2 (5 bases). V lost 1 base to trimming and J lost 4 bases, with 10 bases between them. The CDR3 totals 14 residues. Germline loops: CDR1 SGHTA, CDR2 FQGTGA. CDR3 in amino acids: CASSLRASRETQYF. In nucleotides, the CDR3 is TGTGCCAGCAGCTTAAGGGCTAGCCGAGAGACCCAGTACTTC.

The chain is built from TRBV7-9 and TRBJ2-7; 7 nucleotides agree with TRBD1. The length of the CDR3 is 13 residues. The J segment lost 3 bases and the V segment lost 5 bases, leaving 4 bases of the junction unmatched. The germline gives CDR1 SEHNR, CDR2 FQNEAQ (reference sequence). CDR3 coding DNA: TGTGCCAGCAGCGACAGGGACAACTACGAGCAGTACTTC. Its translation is CASSDRDNYEQYF.

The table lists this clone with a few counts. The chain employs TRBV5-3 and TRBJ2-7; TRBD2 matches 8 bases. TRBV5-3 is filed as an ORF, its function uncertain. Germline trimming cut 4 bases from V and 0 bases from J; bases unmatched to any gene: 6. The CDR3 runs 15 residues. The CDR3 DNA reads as TGTGCCAGAAGCGCCCTAGCGGGCCACTCCTACGAGCAGTACTTC. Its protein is CARSALAGHSYEQYF.

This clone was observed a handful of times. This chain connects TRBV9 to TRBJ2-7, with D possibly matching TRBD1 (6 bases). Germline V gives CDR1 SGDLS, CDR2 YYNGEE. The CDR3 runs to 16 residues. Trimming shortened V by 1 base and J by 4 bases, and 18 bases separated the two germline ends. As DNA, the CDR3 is TGTGCCAGCAGCGTAACTGACAGGCTAGAGCTTTACGAGCAGTACTTC. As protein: CASSVTDRLELYEQYF.

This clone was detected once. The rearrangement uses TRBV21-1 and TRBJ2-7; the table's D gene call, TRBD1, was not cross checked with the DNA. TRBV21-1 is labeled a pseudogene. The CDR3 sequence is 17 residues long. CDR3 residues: CASSKSRTARTPYEQYF. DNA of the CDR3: TGTGCCAGCAGCAAATCCCGGACAGCTCGAACCCCCTACGAGCAGTACTTC.

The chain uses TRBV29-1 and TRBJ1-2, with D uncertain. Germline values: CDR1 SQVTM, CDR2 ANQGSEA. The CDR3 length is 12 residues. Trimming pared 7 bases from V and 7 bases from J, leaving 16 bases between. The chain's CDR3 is CSAEETIFGYTF. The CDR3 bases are TGCAGCGCGGAGGAGACAATCTTTGGCTACACCTTC.

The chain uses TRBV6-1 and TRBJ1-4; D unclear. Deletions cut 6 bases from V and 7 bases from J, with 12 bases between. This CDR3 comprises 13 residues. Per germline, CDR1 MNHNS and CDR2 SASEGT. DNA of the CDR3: TGTGCCAGCAGAGGCCCGGGGAGTGAAAAACTGTTTTTT. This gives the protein CASRGPGSEKLFF.

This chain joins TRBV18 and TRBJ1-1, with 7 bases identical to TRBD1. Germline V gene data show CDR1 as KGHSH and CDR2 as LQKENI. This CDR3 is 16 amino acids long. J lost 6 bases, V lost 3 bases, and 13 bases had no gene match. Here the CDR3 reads CASSPRQGSWSAEAFF. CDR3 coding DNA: TGTGCCAGCTCACCGCGACAGGGAAGCTGGAGCGCTGAAGCTTTCTTT. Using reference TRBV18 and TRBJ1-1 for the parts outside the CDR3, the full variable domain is NAGVMQNPRHLVRRRGQEARLRCSPMKGHSHVYWYRQLPEEGLKFMVYLQKENIIDESGMPKERFSAEFPKEGPSILRIQQVVRGDSAAYFCASSPRQGSWSAEAFFGQGTRLTVV.

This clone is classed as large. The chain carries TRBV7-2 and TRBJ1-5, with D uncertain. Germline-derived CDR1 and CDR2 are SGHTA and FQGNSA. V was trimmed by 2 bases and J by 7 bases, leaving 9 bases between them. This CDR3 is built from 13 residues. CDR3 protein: CASSLYAEQPQHF. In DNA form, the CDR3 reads TGTGCCAGCAGCTTATATGCGGAGCAGCCCCAGCATTTT.

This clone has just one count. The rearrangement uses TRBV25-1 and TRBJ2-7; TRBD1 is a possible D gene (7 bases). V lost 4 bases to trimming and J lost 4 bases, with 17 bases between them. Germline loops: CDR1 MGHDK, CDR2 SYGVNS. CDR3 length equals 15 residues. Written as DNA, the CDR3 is TGTGCCAGCAGTGGGAGGGGGCTCGAATTATACGAGCAGTACTTC. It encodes CASSGRGLELYEQYF.

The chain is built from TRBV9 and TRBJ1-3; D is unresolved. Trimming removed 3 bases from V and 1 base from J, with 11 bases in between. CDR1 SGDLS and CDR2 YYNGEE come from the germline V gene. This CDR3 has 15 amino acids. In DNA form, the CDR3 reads TGTGCCAGCAGCGGCTTAACGCTTTCTGGAAACACCATATATTTT. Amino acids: CASSGLTLSGNTIYF.

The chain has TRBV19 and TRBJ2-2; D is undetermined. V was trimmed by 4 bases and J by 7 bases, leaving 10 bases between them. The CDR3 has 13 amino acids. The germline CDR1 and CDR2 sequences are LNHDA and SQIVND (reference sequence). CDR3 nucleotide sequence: TGTGCCAGTAGTACATCAGTTGACGGGGAGCTGTTTTTT. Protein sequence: CASSTSVDGELFF. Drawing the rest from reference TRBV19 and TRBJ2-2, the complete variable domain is DGGITQSPKYLFRKEGQNVTLSCEQNLNHDAMYWYRQDPGQGLRLIYYSQIVNDFQKGDIAEGYSVSREKKESFPLTVTSAQKNPTAFYLCASSTSVDGELFFGEGSRLTVL.

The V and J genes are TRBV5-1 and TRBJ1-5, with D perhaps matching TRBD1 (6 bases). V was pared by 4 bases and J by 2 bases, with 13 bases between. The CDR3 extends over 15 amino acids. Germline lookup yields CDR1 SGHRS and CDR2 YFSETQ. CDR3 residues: CASSPTGRRNQPQHF. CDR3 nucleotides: TGCGCCAGCAGCCCAACAGGGAGACGCAATCAGCCCCAGCATTTT.

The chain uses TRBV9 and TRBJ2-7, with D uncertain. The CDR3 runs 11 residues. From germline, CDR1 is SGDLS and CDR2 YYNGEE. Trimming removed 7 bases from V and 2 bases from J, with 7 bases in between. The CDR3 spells CASGNTYEQYF. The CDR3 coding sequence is TGTGCCAGCGGAAACACCTACGAGCAGTACTTC. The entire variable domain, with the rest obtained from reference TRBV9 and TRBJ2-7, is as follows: DSGVTQTPKHLITATGQRVTLRCSPRSGDLSVYWYQQSLDQGLQFLIQYYNGEERAKGNILERFSAQQFPDLHSELNLSSLELGDSALYFCASGNTYEQYFGPGTRLTVT.

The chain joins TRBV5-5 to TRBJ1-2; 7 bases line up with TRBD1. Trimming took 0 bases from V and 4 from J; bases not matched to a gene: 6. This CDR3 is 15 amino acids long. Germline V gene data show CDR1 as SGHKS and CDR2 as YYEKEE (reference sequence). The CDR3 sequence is CASSLAPGQSYGYTF. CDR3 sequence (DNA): TGTGCCAGCAGCTTGGCACCGGGACAGTCCTATGGCTACACCTTC.

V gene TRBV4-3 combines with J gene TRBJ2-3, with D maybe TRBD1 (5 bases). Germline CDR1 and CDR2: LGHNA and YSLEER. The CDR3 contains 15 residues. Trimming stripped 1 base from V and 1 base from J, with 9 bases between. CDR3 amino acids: CASSQVVRGTDTQYF. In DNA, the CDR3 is TGCGCCAGCAGCCAAGTTGTCAGGGGCACAGATACGCAGTATTTT.

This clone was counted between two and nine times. The CDR3 nucleotides read TGTGCCAGCAGTCCCTCGGCCAATCAGCCCCAGCATTTT. Protein: CASSPSANQPQHF. The gene calls are TRBV14 and TRBJ1-5; D remains ambiguous. V lost 6 bases and J lost 3, with 9 bases in between. Germline values: CDR1 SGHDN, CDR2 FVKESK. The CDR3 is made up of 13 amino acids.

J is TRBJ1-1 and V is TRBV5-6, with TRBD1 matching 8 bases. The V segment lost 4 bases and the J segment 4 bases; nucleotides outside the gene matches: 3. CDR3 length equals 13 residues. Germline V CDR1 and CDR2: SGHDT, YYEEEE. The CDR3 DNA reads TGTGCCAGCAGCCGACAGGGGACCACTGAAGCTTTCTTT. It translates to CASSRQGTTEAFF.

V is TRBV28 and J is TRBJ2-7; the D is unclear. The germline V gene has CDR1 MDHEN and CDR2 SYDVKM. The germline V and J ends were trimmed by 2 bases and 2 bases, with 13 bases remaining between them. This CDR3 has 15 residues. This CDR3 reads CASSLPLHLTYEQYF. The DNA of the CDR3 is TGTGCCAGCAGTTTACCCCTACACCTTACCTACGAGCAGTACTTC. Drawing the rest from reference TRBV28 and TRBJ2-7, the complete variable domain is DVKVTQSSRYLVKRTGEKVFLECVQDMDHENMFWYRQDPGLGLRLIYFSYDVKMKEKGDIPEGYSVSREKKERFSLILESASTNQTSMYLCASSLPLHLTYEQYFGPGTRLTVT.

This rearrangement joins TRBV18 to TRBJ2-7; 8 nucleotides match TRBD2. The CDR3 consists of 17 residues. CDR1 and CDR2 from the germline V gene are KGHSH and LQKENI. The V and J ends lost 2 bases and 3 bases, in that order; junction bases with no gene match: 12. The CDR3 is CASSPRGIAGQFYEQYF. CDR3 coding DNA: TGTGCCAGCTCACCAAGGGGGATAGCGGGGCAATTCTACGAGCAGTACTTC.

The CDR3, as DNA: TGTGCCAGCATCTACTCAGCGCAGGGGGGCAATCAGCCCCAGCATTTT. This codes for CASIYSAQGGNQPQHF. The rearrangement links TRBV6-6 to TRBJ1-5; TRBD1 matches at 7 bases. The CDR3 spans 16 residues. Looked up from germline, CDR1 is MNHNY and CDR2 is SVGAGI (reference sequence). Germline trimming cut 7 bases from V and 2 bases from J; bases unmatched to any gene: 11.

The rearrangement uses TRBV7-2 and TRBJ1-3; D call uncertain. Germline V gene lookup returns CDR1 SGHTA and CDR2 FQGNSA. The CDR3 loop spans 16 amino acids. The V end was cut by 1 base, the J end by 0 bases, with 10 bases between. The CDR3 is CASSLVGQYSGNTIYF. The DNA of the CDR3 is TGTGCCAGCAGCTTAGTAGGGCAGTACTCTGGAAACACCATATATTTT.

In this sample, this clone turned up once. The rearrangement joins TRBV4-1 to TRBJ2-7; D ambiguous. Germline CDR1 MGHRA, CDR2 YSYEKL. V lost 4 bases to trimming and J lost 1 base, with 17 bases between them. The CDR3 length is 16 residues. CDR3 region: CASSPPLPKPSYEQYF. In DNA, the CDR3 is TGCGCCAGCAGCCCCCCCCTCCCAAAACCTTCCTACGAGCAGTACTTC.

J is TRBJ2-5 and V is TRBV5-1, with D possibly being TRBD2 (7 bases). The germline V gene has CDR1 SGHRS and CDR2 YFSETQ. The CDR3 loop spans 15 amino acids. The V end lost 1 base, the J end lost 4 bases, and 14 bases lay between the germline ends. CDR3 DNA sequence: TGCGCCAGCAGCTTGTCTACGGGGGGCCCAGAGACCCAGTACTTC. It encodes CASSLSTGGPETQYF.

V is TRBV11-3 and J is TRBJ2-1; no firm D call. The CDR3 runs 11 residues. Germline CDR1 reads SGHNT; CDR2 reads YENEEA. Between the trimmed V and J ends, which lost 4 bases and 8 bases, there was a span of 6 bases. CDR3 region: CASSYGYEQFF. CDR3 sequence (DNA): TGTGCCAGCAGCTACGGGTATGAGCAGTTCTTC.

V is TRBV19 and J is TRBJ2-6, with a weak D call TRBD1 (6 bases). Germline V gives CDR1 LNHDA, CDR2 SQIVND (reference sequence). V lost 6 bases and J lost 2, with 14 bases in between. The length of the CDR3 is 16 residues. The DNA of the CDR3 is TGTGCCAGTAGGACAGGTCTGGGCGCTGGGGCCAACGTCCTGACTTTC. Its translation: CASRTGLGAGANVLTF. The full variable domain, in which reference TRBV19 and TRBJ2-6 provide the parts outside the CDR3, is DGGITQSPKYLFRKEGQNVTLSCEQNLNHDAMYWYRQDPGQGLRLIYYSQIVNDFQKGDIAEGYSVSREKKESFPLTVTSAQKNPTAFYLCASRTGLGAGANVLTFGAGSRLTVL.